The next 27 T cell receptor beta chains were all read from a single sample in a study of response to subunit inactivated influenza vaccine. TCRdb called the RT-PCR reads again in MiXCR, with one record for every CDR3 protein. The table has roughly 650,000 distinct CDR3 sequences, approximately 14% seen once. The sequencing here drew on PBMCs from blood, taken approximately 12 days after vaccination. These receptors all stem from a man in his forties or fifties who received an inactivated influenza vaccine.

This clonotype has only a few counts. The V gene is TRBV20-1, the J gene TRBJ2-3; 8 positions match TRBD1. J gave up 0 bases and V 5 bases, and 19 bases lay outside the gene matches. The CDR3 runs to 19 residues. From germline, CDR1 is DFQATT and CDR2 SNEGSKA (reference sequence). The CDR3 sequence: CSAPPNFRGPGVSTDTQYF. CDR3 bases: TGCAGTGCTCCTCCTAACTTCAGGGGGCCTGGAGTTAGCACAGATACGCAGTATTTT.

This clonotype was recorded a few times. The rearrangement links TRBV16 to TRBJ1-1; the match to TRBD1 covers 7 bases. V was pared by 3 bases and J by 6 bases, with 7 bases of the junction left unmatched. CDR1 and CDR2 (germline): KGHSY, FQNENV. The CDR3 totals 14 residues. CDR3 residues: CASSHSNGQAEAFF. For the CDR3, the DNA is TGTGCCAGCAGCCATTCTAATGGACAGGCTGAAGCTTTCTTT. The full variable domain, rest sourced from reference TRBV16 and TRBJ1-1, is GEEVAQTPKHLVRGEGQKAKLYCAPIKGHSYVFWYQQVLKNEFKFLISFQNENVFDETGMPKERFSAKCLPNSPCSLEIQATKLEDSAVYFCASSHSNGQAEAFFGQGTRLTVV.

Notes on this clonotype: A much larger clone sits a single nucleotide away, making a read error possible. J is TRBJ2-1 and V is TRBV5-5; 9 bases map to TRBD1. The J call is uncertain, as TRBJ2-7 better fits the DNA end. The germline V gene encodes CDR1 SGHKS and CDR2 YYEKEE (reference sequence). The CDR3 has 12 residues. The CDR3 loop reads CASSVDRGEQYF. CDR3 bases: TGTGCCAGCAGCGTCGACAGGGGGGAGCAGTACTTC.

J is TRBJ2-2 and V is TRBV12-3 or TRBV12-4; 8 bases line up with TRBD2. The junction had 15 bases not matched to a gene; V was cut back by 3 bases and J by 6 bases. The CDR3 sequence is 18 residues long. The CDR3 bases are TGTGCCAGCAGTTTGGGGCTAGCGGGCCCCTACCGCCCCGGGGAGCTGTTTTTT. This gives the protein CASSLGLAGPYRPGELFF.

This clonotype was detected a few times. The rearrangement joins TRBV6-1 to TRBJ1-2; D is undetermined. V shed 3 bases and J shed 6 bases, with 14 bases lying between them. The germline V gene has CDR1 MNHNS and CDR2 SASEGT. CDR3 length: 14 amino acids. The chain's CDR3 is CASSDFSRGNGYTF. In nucleotides, the CDR3 is TGTGCCAGCAGTGACTTCAGCCGAGGGAATGGCTACACCTTC.

The chain employs TRBV2 and TRBJ2-1; TRBD1 matches 9 bases. Per the germline V gene, CDR1 is SNHLY and CDR2 is FYNNEI. This CDR3 contains 14 residues. The CDR3 nucleotides read TGTGTGACAGGGGGGAGAACTTCCTACAATGAGCAGTTCTTC. The encoded protein is CVTGGRTSYNEQFF. The full variable domain, in which reference TRBV2 and TRBJ2-1 provide the parts outside the CDR3, is EPEVTQTPSHQVTQMGQEVILRCVPISNHLYFYWYRQILGQKVEFLVSFYNNEISEKSEIFDDQFSVERPDGSNFTLKIRSTKLEDSAMYFCVTGGRTSYNEQFFGPGTRLTVL.

This clonotype was found many times. This rearrangement joins TRBV12-3 or TRBV12-4 to TRBJ2-1; TRBD2 agrees at 10 bases. Trimming removed 2 bases from V and 5 bases from J; junction bases left unmatched: 3. The CDR3 runs to 15 residues. CDR3 amino acids: CASSLSGGGDNEQFF. The CDR3 nucleotides are TGTGCCAGCAGTTTAAGCGGGGGGGGAGACAATGAGCAGTTCTTC.

The chain combines TRBV4-2 with TRBJ1-6; perhaps TRBD1 as D (6 bases). Germline CDR1 and CDR2: LGHNA and YNFKEQ. CDR3 size: 16 residues. Trimming took 0 bases from V and 10 from J, leaving 16 bases between them. CDR3: CASSQDITGARSPLHF. The CDR3 coding sequence is TGTGCCAGCAGCCAAGATATTACGGGGGCTAGATCACCCCTCCACTTT.

The chain has TRBV12-3 or TRBV12-4 and TRBJ1-4; D uncertain. The CDR3 length is 14 residues. V dropped 9 bases and J dropped 0 bases, with 11 bases sitting between them. The CDR3 is CASQPGATNEKLFF. The DNA of the CDR3 is TGTGCCAGTCAACCCGGGGCAACTAATGAAAAACTGTTTTTT.

There are a few counts of this clonotype. This sequence joins TRBV6-2 or TRBV6-3 and TRBJ2-3; D may be TRBD1 (6 bases). V lost 6 bases and J lost 4, with 17 bases in between. Per the germline V gene, CDR1 is MNHEY and CDR2 is SVGEGT. The CDR3 is 15 residues long. Here the CDR3 reads CASRRYSGVSDTQYF. CDR3 sequence (DNA): TGTGCCAGCAGACGGTATTCAGGGGTCTCAGATACGCAGTATTTT.

This rearrangement joins TRBV7-9 to TRBJ2-2, with 8 nucleotides matching TRBD1. With V trimmed by 1 base and J by 9 bases, 4 bases remained unmatched. The V gene's germline CDR1 is SEHNR and CDR2 FQNEAQ (reference sequence). This CDR3 has 14 residues. This chain's CDR3 is CASSLGQGNRELFF. The CDR3 nucleotides are TGTGCCAGCAGCTTAGGACAGGGGAACCGGGAGCTGTTTTTT.

This clonotype has a handful of counts. The chain couples TRBV12-3 or TRBV12-4 to TRBJ1-6; D call uncertain. Trimming pared 6 bases from V and 0 bases from J, leaving 9 bases between. The CDR3 runs to 15 residues. CDR3 sequence (DNA): TGTGCCAGCAGGGAAGGGAGCTCCTATAATTCACCCCTCCACTTT. Translation gives CASREGSSYNSPLHF.

This clonotype was seen at least ten times. The chain carries TRBV20-1 and TRBJ2-1, with TRBD1 identical over 8 bases. This CDR3 is built from 13 residues. The germline V gene has CDR1 DFQATT and CDR2 SNEGSKA (reference sequence). J gave up 5 bases and V 8 bases, and 8 bases lay outside the gene matches. In DNA, the CDR3 is TGCAGTTCCGGACAGGGAGGCGACAATGAGCAGTTCTTC. It yields the protein CSSGQGGDNEQFF.

The DNA of the CDR3 is TGCAGCGTTGCGGGCAACTCCTACGAGCAGTACTTC. Protein: CSVAGNSYEQYF. The chain joins TRBV29-1 to TRBJ2-7; D not certain. Germline loops: CDR1 SQVTM, CDR2 ANQGSEA. Deletions cut 4 bases from V and 0 bases from J, with 7 bases between. The CDR3 runs to 12 residues.

In its sample, this clonotype was seen a few times. V gene TRBV29-1 combines with J gene TRBJ2-2; D call uncertain. V lost 7 bases and J lost 6, with 15 bases in between. The length of the CDR3 is 13 residues. Germline-derived CDR1 and CDR2 are SQVTM and ANQGSEA. Written as DNA, the CDR3 is TGCAGCGGCACCTTAAAAAGCCCCGGGGAGCTGTTTTTT. This encodes CSGTLKSPGELFF.

This clonotype has just a few counts. The chain joins TRBV3-1 to TRBJ2-2; D is uncertain. V lost 0 bases, J lost 8 bases, and 4 bases lay in between. The CDR3 totals 12 residues. Germline CDR1 LGHDT, CDR2 YNNKEL (reference sequence). DNA of the CDR3: TGTGCCAGCAGCCAAGATGGTGGGGAGCTGTTTTTT. Translating it yields CASSQDGGELFF.

The chain uses TRBV15 and TRBJ1-2; perhaps TRBD1 as D (6 bases). Per germline, CDR1 LNHNV and CDR2 YYDKDF (reference sequence). V was trimmed by 3 bases and J by 6 bases, leaving 11 bases between them. The CDR3 is made up of 13 amino acids. Written as DNA, the CDR3 is TGTGCCACCAGCAGCTACCAGGGGAATGGCTACACCTTC. Protein product: CATSSYQGNGYTF.

This clonotype has more than one count but fewer than ten. The chain carries TRBV20-1 and TRBJ2-3, with a weak D call TRBD1 (5 bases). CDR3 size: 13 residues. Germline assignment: CDR1 DFQATT and CDR2 SNEGSKA (reference sequence). V was trimmed by 7 bases and J by 2 bases, leaving 13 bases between them. The CDR3 spells CSGQPGNTDTQYF. Written as DNA, the CDR3 is TGCAGTGGACAGCCAGGGAACACAGATACGCAGTATTTT.

This clonotype was counted only a few times. The V call is TRBV28, the J call TRBJ2-7, with D maybe TRBD2 (5 bases). The germline V and J ends were trimmed by 5 bases and 3 bases, with 17 bases remaining between them. Germline V gene lookup returns CDR1 MDHEN and CDR2 SYDVKM. CDR3 size: 15 residues. As DNA, the CDR3 is TGTGCCAGCAGTCCGTCATCCCTCGGACTCTACGAGCAGTACTTC. As protein: CASSPSSLGLYEQYF.

The chain is built from TRBV6-5 and TRBJ2-1; D might be TRBD2 (6 bases). Germline CDR1 reads MNHEY; CDR2 reads SVGAGI. V was shortened by 2 bases and J by 1 base, with 15 bases between the two germline ends. The CDR3 has 17 residues. The DNA of the CDR3 is TGTGCCAGCAGTTACGGGGGGACTGGGGGGTCCTACAATGAGCAGTTCTTC. Translation: CASSYGGTGGSYNEQFF.

This rearrangement joins TRBV7-6 to TRBJ2-3; unclear D gene. V shed 1 base and J shed 0 bases, with 14 bases lying between them. There are 17 residues in the CDR3. Germline V gene lookup returns CDR1 SGHVS and CDR2 FNYEAQ. The CDR3 spells CASSLGPLGSSTDTQYF. CDR3 coding DNA: TGTGCCAGCAGCTTAGGGCCCTTGGGGTCTAGCACAGATACGCAGTATTTT.

This clonotype was observed a few times. This chain uses TRBV4-3 with TRBJ2-4, with D maybe TRBD1 (5 bases). V lost 0 bases and J lost 8, with 11 bases in between. The CDR3 is 14 amino acids. The germline V gene encodes CDR1 LGHNA and CDR2 YSLEER. CDR3 DNA: TGCGCCAGCAGCCAAGATCAGGGAAGGGACATTCAGTACTTC. Protein product: CASSQDQGRDIQYF.

CDR3 region: CSVGRLGWEGATDTQYF. The CDR3 DNA follows: TGCAGCGTTGGACGCCTTGGGTGGGAGGGGGCCACAGATACGCAGTATTTT. The J gene is TRBJ2-3, the V gene TRBV29-1; either TRBD1 or TRBD2 may supply D (7 bases each). V gave up 4 bases and J gave up 2 bases, with 22 bases separating them. The CDR3 consists of 17 residues. Germline loops: CDR1 SQVTM, CDR2 ANQGSEA.

This clonotype has more than one count but fewer than ten. The CDR3 coding sequence is TGTGCCAGCACGGCAGGGTTCCTCGAGCAGTACTTC. It translates to CASTAGFLEQYF. The J gene is TRBJ2-7, the V gene TRBV6-1, with a weak D call TRBD1 (5 bases). The CDR3 runs to 12 residues. Trimming removed 7 bases from V and 6 bases from J, with 13 bases in between. Germline CDR1 reads MNHNS; CDR2 reads SASEGT.

The chain joins TRBV6-2 or TRBV6-3 to TRBJ2-3, with 8 bases matching TRBD1. The CDR3 runs to 15 residues. After removal of 5 bases from V and 2 bases from J, the junction contained 6 bases not matched to a gene. CDR1 and CDR2 from the germline V gene are MNHEY and SVGEGT. CDR3 loop: CASSTRQGTTDTQYF. CDR3 nucleotide sequence: TGTGCCAGCAGTACTCGACAGGGGACCACAGATACGCAGTATTTT.

This clonotype has a count of ten or more. The gene calls are TRBV5-5 and TRBJ2-2, with a weak D call TRBD2 (6 bases). The germline V gene encodes CDR1 SGHKS and CDR2 YYEKEE (reference sequence). Trimming removed 6 bases from V and 0 bases from J, with 6 bases in between. This CDR3 comprises 13 residues. The CDR3 sequence is CASTGANTGELFF. In nucleotides, the CDR3 is TGTGCCAGCACGGGGGCGAACACCGGGGAGCTGTTTTTT.

This clonotype was observed a handful of times. The chain is built from TRBV10-3 and TRBJ2-5; TRBD1 matches 9 bases. V dropped 3 bases and J dropped 5; count of bases not matched to a gene: 4. The CDR3 extends over 14 amino acids. Germline values: CDR1 ENHRY, CDR2 SYGVKD. CDR3 sequence (DNA): TGTGCCATCAGTGAACAGGGGGCGGCGGAGACCCAGTACTTC. This encodes CAISEQGAAETQYF.